This T cell receptor beta chain was sequenced in a study of cytomegalovirus exposure and HLA in healthy donors. The PCR had 60 Vbeta and 13 Jbeta primers. Using immunoSEQ multiplex PCR, the repertoire was profiled, and TCRdb retains in-frame clones only, with some absent. Among 150,000 to 200,000 clones, roughly 74% were seen once, and the ten largest hold roughly 7.1%. Germline CDR1 and CDR2: SGDLS and YYNGEE. V lost 3 bases and J lost 6, with 8 bases in between. This CDR3 region has 12 residues. J is TRBJ2-3 and V is TRBV9; D remains ambiguous. The sequence derives from a middle-aged woman in good health and CMV-seropositive. The source material was PBMCs. CDR3 protein: CASSAQEDTQYF. CDR3 DNA: TGTGCCAGCAGCGCCCAAGAGGATACGCAGTATTTT.